These 20 T cell receptor beta chains were all obtained from the same sample, sequenced in a study of T cells in Graves' hyperthyroidism and ophthalmopathy (dated by TCRdb to the late 2010s). Library preparation employed multiplex PCR. The instrument given in TCRdb is Illumina HiSeq 2000. Amplification of TCR beta CDR3 regions was carried out from RNA transcripts. The TCR CDR3 was subjected to a first round of RT-PCR using the HTBI primer set and the Qiagen OneStep RT-PCR kit. In TCRdb, the public reads were trimmed at Q25 with fastp and aligned with MiXCR, with productive beta chains retained. Each entry is one CDR3 protein sequence, shown with its most common DNA and genes. Recorded for this sample are around 300,000 distinct CDR3 sequences; about an eighth of them occurred a single time. The top ten hold 34% of the sample. What was sequenced was blood. The source of these receptors is a woman aged 40-49 years with Graves' ophthalmopathy.

This clonotype appeared many times. The rearrangement uses TRBV7-9 and TRBJ2-3; D is possibly TRBD1 (6 bases). V lost 4 bases and J lost 7, with 9 bases in between. Germline loops: CDR1 SEHNR, CDR2 FQNEAQ (reference sequence). The CDR3 covers 12 residues. CDR3 loop: CASSSGAYTQYF. The DNA of the CDR3 is TGTGCCAGCAGCTCAGGGGCTTATACGCAGTATTTT.

CDR3 coding DNA: TGTGCCAGCAGCTCTACCGGGACTAGAAATGAGCAGTTCTTC. Protein sequence: CASSSTGTRNEQFF. V usage is TRBV7-9 and J usage is TRBJ2-1; the match to TRBD2 covers 8 bases. Per germline, CDR1 SEHNR and CDR2 FQNEAQ (reference sequence). The CDR3 has 14 residues. V lost 4 bases and J lost 7; bases outside the gene matches: 6.

This clonotype showed up many times. This chain joins TRBV2 and TRBJ1-5; D is ambiguous. Germline lookup yields CDR1 SNHLY and CDR2 FYNNEI. V was cut by 4 bases and J by 7 bases, with 17 bases left in between. The CDR3 loop spans 15 amino acids. The CDR3 region is CASSANNGPGQPQHF. For the CDR3, the DNA is TGTGCCAGCAGTGCGAACAATGGTCCGGGGCAGCCCCAGCATTTT.

The table lists this clonotype with a few counts. The chain joins TRBV5-1 to TRBJ2-7; weak D call: TRBD2 (6 bases). Germline CDR1 reads SGHRS; CDR2 reads YFSETQ. CDR3 length: 14 residues. Trimming cost V 4 bases and J 6 bases, with 17 bases left between them. DNA of the CDR3: TGCGCCAGCAGCGAGAATCTCGGGGGATCCGAGCAGTACTTC. Translating it yields CASSENLGGSEQYF.

This clonotype was counted between two and nine times. This chain links TRBV7-9 with TRBJ2-5; 7 nucleotides line up with TRBD2. Per the germline V gene, CDR1 is SEHNR and CDR2 is FQNEAQ (reference sequence). The V segment lost 8 bases and the J segment 12 bases; nucleotides outside the gene matches: 18. The CDR3 runs 14 residues. The CDR3 DNA is TGTGCCAGCGAATCCGGGACTACAGGAGCGGGGAAGTACTTC. Protein: CASESGTTGAGKYF.

The V gene is TRBV20-1, the J gene TRBJ2-6, with D hard to call. The CDR3 covers 16 residues. The ends were cut back, 0 bases at V and 4 bases at J, with 13 bases in the middle. The germline V gene encodes CDR1 DFQATT and CDR2 SNEGSKA (reference sequence). CDR3 sequence reads: CSARDLQTRGANVLTF. The CDR3 DNA is TGCAGTGCTAGAGACCTACAAACACGCGGGGCCAACGTCCTGACTTTC.

This clonotype has a count of ten or more. The gene calls are TRBV12-3 or TRBV12-4 and TRBJ2-7; TRBD1 aligns across 7 bases. Unmatched junction bases numbered 4, after V lost 3 bases and J lost 2 bases. The CDR3 is 14 residues long. The DNA of the CDR3 is TGTGCCAGCAGTTTCTCGACAGGGACCTACGAGCAGTACTTC. As protein: CASSFSTGTYEQYF.

This clonotype showed up just a few times. J is TRBJ2-1 and V is TRBV5-4; 13 bases line up with TRBD2. Losses at the gene ends were 4 bases for V and 6 bases for J; bases not matched to a gene: 4. This CDR3 comprises 15 residues. Germline CDR1 is SGHNT and CDR2 is YYREEE (reference sequence). CDR3 amino acids: CASSPGTSGANEQFF. CDR3 in DNA: TGTGCCAGCAGCCCCGGGACTAGCGGGGCCAATGAGCAGTTCTTC.

The chain joins TRBV28 to TRBJ1-5, with D possibly matching TRBD1 (5 bases). V lost 7 bases to trimming and J lost 0 bases, with 19 bases between them. The CDR3 loop spans 17 amino acids. Germline V lookup: CDR1 MDHEN, CDR2 SYDVKM. The CDR3 protein is CASISIPQGYSNQPQHF. DNA for the CDR3: TGTGCCAGCATCTCTATCCCCCAGGGATATAGCAATCAGCCCCAGCATTTT.

This clonotype was recorded at least ten times. V and J are TRBV20-1 and TRBJ2-1; 8 bases agree with TRBD1. V lost 1 base, J lost 7 bases, and 6 bases stayed unmatched. Germline V gene lookup returns CDR1 DFQATT and CDR2 SNEGSKA (reference sequence). The CDR3 is 14 residues long. CDR3 DNA sequence: TGCAGTGCTAGAGTCAGGACAGGGAGGAATGAGCAGTTCTTC. Translating it yields CSARVRTGRNEQFF.

The CDR3 sequence: CSATARGQLRATNEKLFF. The CDR3 nucleotides are TGCAGTGCTACAGCCAGGGGGCAATTAAGAGCAACTAATGAAAAACTGTTTTTT. V gene TRBV20-1 combines with J gene TRBJ1-4, with 8 bases aligning to TRBD1. With V trimmed by 4 bases and J by 0 bases, 13 bases remained unmatched. Germline V CDR1 and CDR2: DFQATT, SNEGSKA (reference sequence). The CDR3 runs 18 residues.

The chain carries TRBV29-1 and TRBJ2-7, with D unclear. CDR1 and CDR2 (germline): SQVTM, ANQGSEA. V was clipped by 0 bases and J by 0 bases, with 3 bases between them. The CDR3 consists of 12 residues. DNA for the CDR3: TGCAGCGTTGAAGAGAACTCCTACGAGCAGTACTTC. Translated, it gives CSVEENSYEQYF.

This clonotype appeared many times. The chain couples TRBV27 to TRBJ2-3; tentatively, D is TRBD2 (5 bases). Trimming removed 3 bases at V and 1 base at J, with 11 bases between. Germline assignment: CDR1 MNHEY and CDR2 SMNVEV (reference sequence). This CDR3 is built from 15 residues. Here the CDR3 reads CASSFLRAGTDTQYF. CDR3 DNA: TGTGCCAGCAGTTTCCTGCGAGCGGGCACAGATACGCAGTATTTT.

In its sample, this clonotype was seen many times. This chain links TRBV11-3 with TRBJ2-3; D ambiguous. The CDR3 loop spans 15 amino acids. Trimming took 3 bases from V and 0 from J, leaving 10 bases between them. Germline V gives CDR1 SGHNT, CDR2 YENEEA. Here the CDR3 DNA reads TGTGCCAGCAGCTTCCGGCGGAGTAGCACAGATACGCAGTATTTT. Encoded protein: CASSFRRSSTDTQYF. Full variable domain (outside the CDR3, taken from reference TRBV11-3 and TRBJ2-3): EAGVVQSPRYKIIEKKQPVAFWCNPISGHNTLYWYLQNLGQGPELLIRYENEEAVDDSQLPKDRFSAERLKGVDSTLKIQPAELGDSAVYLCASSFRRSSTDTQYFGPGTRLTVL.

This clonotype is a singleton in its sample. This may come from a read error, since a much larger clone is one base off. The chain is built from TRBV12-3 or TRBV12-4 and TRBJ1-3; D is unclear. Trimming removed 4 bases from V and 4 bases from J, with 20 bases in between. The CDR3 spans 17 residues. The CDR3: CASSSMVRHSGGNTIYF. CDR3 nucleotides: TGTGCCAGCAGTTCAATGGTCCGTCACTCTGGGGGAAACACCATATATTTT.

This clonotype has at least ten counts. The V gene is TRBV7-8, the J gene TRBJ2-7; 10 bases line up with TRBD2. The trim removed 5 bases at V and 6 bases at J, leaving 10 bases unmatched. Looked up from germline, CDR1 is SGHVS and CDR2 is FQNEAQ. The CDR3 is 15 residues long. CDR3 DNA sequence: TGTGCCAGCAGCGCCCTAGCGGGAGTTTATGGCGAGCAGTACTTC. Translating gives CASSALAGVYGEQYF.

The genes are TRBV5-4 and TRBJ1-2; D is unclear. The germline V gene has CDR1 SGHNT and CDR2 YYREEE (reference sequence). The CDR3 contains 16 residues. Deletions cut 4 bases from V and 8 bases from J, with 24 bases between. The DNA for the CDR3 is TGTGCCAGCAGCAAGGGTTCCCTGGACGTTTCTGGGGGCTACACCTTC. It specifies CASSKGSLDVSGGYTF.

The chain couples TRBV5-5 to TRBJ2-1; D gene uncertain. Deletions cut 2 bases from V and 0 bases from J, with 3 bases between. The germline V gene encodes CDR1 SGHKS and CDR2 YYEKEE (reference sequence). The length of the CDR3 is 13 residues. Here the CDR3 DNA reads TGTGCCAGCAGCTTCTTCTCCTACAATGAGCAGTTCTTC. Amino acids: CASSFFSYNEQFF. The complete variable domain, with remaining parts taken from reference TRBV5-5 and TRBJ2-1, reads DAGVTQSPTHLIKTRGQQVTLRCSPISGHKSVSWYQQVLGQGPQFIFQYYEKEERGRGNFPDRFSARQFPNYSSELNVNALLLGDSALYLCASSFFSYNEQFFGPGTRLTVL.

Ten or more counts support this clonotype. V gene TRBV20-1 combines with J gene TRBJ2-5; a possible D gene is TRBD2 (7 bases). Germline lookup yields CDR1 DFQATT and CDR2 SNEGSKA (reference sequence). CDR3 size: 15 residues. The V end lost 2 bases, the J end lost 4 bases, and 17 bases lay between the germline ends. The CDR3 DNA reads as TGCAGTGCTAGATGGTTCCAGGGGAGGGGAGAGACCCAGTACTTC. Encoded protein: CSARWFQGRGETQYF.

The chain couples TRBV3-1 to TRBJ1-2, with D perhaps matching TRBD1 (6 bases). Looked up from germline, CDR1 is LGHDT and CDR2 is YNNKEL (reference sequence). There are 13 residues in the CDR3. The V end lost 11 bases, the J end lost 5 bases, and 18 bases lay between the germline ends. The CDR3 here is CALRGHPLYGYTF. CDR3 coding DNA: TGTGCCCTTAGGGGACATCCTTTATATGGCTACACCTTC.